What follows are 21 T cell receptor beta chains derived from one specimen sequenced in a study of CD8 T cells in ankylosing spondylitis. The antigens of these receptors remain unknown. Overall study results and limits: A motif of several highly homologous TCR beta variants was seen as apparently characteristic of ankylosing spondylitis blood.

TCRdb re-analysed the 5' RACE reads in MiXCR, keeping a single row per CDR3 protein. The sample shows around 540,000 distinct CDR3 sequences, about 12% of them seen only once. The source material was blood, either unsorted or a sorted T cell fraction (not recorded which). The receptor set was obtained from a male donor with ankylosing spondylitis.

This rearrangement joins TRBV24-1 to TRBJ1-1; 7 bases match TRBD1. J gave up 5 bases and V 2 bases, and 10 bases lay outside the gene matches. The length of the CDR3 is 16 residues. Germline CDR1 and CDR2: KGHDR and SFDVKD. The CDR3 loop is CATSDSRQGETTEAFF. CDR3 DNA: TGTGCCACCAGTGATTCCAGACAGGGTGAGACGACTGAAGCTTTCTTT.

The gene calls are TRBV5-4 and TRBJ1-6; 7 bases fit TRBD1. Germline V CDR1 and CDR2: SGHNT, YYREEE (reference sequence). The junction had 8 bases not matched to a gene; V was cut back by 3 bases and J by 5 bases. This CDR3 has 16 amino acids. The chain's CDR3 is CASSSTGLRDNSPLHF. The CDR3, as DNA: TGTGCCAGCAGCTCGACAGGGCTGCGGGATAATTCACCCCTCCACTTT.

The sample holds a few counts of this clonotype. This sequence joins TRBV2 and TRBJ2-1; D tentatively fits TRBD1 or TRBD2 (5 bases each). This CDR3 is 14 amino acids long. Per germline, CDR1 SNHLY and CDR2 FYNNEI. V was pared by 5 bases and J by 7 bases, with 15 bases between. In nucleotides, the CDR3 is TGTGCCAGCAGTTACAGGACTTCTTTGAATGAGCAGTTCTTC. It specifies CASSYRTSLNEQFF.

There are many counts of this clonotype. The rearrangement links TRBV15 to TRBJ2-5; 8 bases are shared with TRBD2. Germline V lookup: CDR1 LNHNV, CDR2 YYDKDF (reference sequence). V trimming: 5 bases; J trimming: 5 bases; junction bases outside the gene matches: 10. This CDR3 spans 15 amino acids. The CDR3 loop reads CATSGGGSGSETQYF. The CDR3 nucleotides are TGTGCCACCAGCGGGGGCGGCAGCGGGAGTGAGACCCAGTACTTC.

This chain joins TRBV14 and TRBJ2-1; 7 nucleotides align to TRBD2. Germline V gives CDR1 SGHDN, CDR2 FVKESK. The J segment lost 7 bases and the V segment lost 0 bases, leaving 9 bases of the junction unmatched. The CDR3 is made up of 16 amino acids. The CDR3, as DNA: TGTGCCAGCAGCCAAGACGGTCGCGGGGGATTGAATGAGCAGTTCTTC. This gives the protein CASSQDGRGGLNEQFF.

This clonotype turned up a few times. The genes are TRBV6-5 and TRBJ2-5; no clear D gene. Trimming left V 2 bases short and J 1 base short, with 8 bases between. CDR1 is MNHEY and CDR2 is SVGAGI in the germline V gene. This CDR3 contains 14 residues. The CDR3 nucleotides are TGTGCCAGCAGTTACGGGCTCAGCCAAGAGACCCAGTACTTC. Amino acids: CASSYGLSQETQYF.

In its sample, this clonotype was seen many times. CDR3 residues: CASRTPGDREYEQYV. CDR3 DNA sequence: TGTGCCAGCAGGACCCCTGGGGACAGAGAGTACGAGCAGTACGTC. The chain uses TRBV28 and TRBJ2-7; 7 nucleotides agree with TRBD1. This CDR3 comprises 15 residues. V gave up 6 bases and J gave up 4 bases; unmatched junction bases: 12. Germline V gene data show CDR1 as MDHEN and CDR2 as SYDVKM.

Ten or more counts support this clonotype. This chain links TRBV29-1 with TRBJ1-1; tentative D call: TRBD1 (5 bases). Trimming pared 4 bases from V and 5 bases from J, leaving 14 bases between. Germline V gives CDR1 SQVTM, CDR2 ANQGSEA. This CDR3 spans 13 amino acids. The CDR3 DNA sequence: TGCAGCGTTGTCGGGCAGGCAGGGACTGAAGCTTTCTTT. Its translation: CSVVGQAGTEAFF.

This clonotype was found many times. The chain is built from TRBV5-1 and TRBJ2-1, with 10 bases that match TRBD1. Germline-derived CDR1 and CDR2 are SGHRS and YFSETQ. The CDR3 has 15 residues. With 4 bases clipped from V and 3 bases from J, the junction kept 4 bases outside the gene matches. CDR3 sequence: CASSPGQGNYNEQFF. The DNA of the CDR3 is TGCGCCAGCAGCCCGGGACAGGGGAACTACAATGAGCAGTTCTTC.

This clonotype has only a few counts. The chain recombines TRBV5-1 with TRBJ1-1, with 8 bases that match TRBD1. The J segment lost 6 bases and the V segment lost 4 bases, leaving 14 bases of the junction unmatched. CDR3 length equals 16 residues. Germline CDR1 SGHRS, CDR2 YFSETQ. The CDR3 DNA reads TGCGCCAGCAGCCCGGCGTCAGGGGGCGCAGGCTCTGAAGCTTTCTTT. As protein: CASSPASGGAGSEAFF.

This clonotype was seen a few times. The chain couples TRBV7-2 to TRBJ2-1, with TRBD2 as a possible D gene (6 bases). Germline CDR1 SGHTA, CDR2 FQGNSA. The V end lost 6 bases, the J end lost 4 bases, and 13 bases lay between the germline ends. The CDR3 covers 14 residues. CDR3 DNA sequence: TGTGCCAGCAGTCCGGTGGGGGGTTACAATGAGCAGTTCTTC. Its protein is CASSPVGGYNEQFF.

The J gene is TRBJ2-7, the V gene TRBV7-8, with D unresolved. Trimming left V 0 bases short and J 5 bases short, with 8 bases between. Germline V lookup: CDR1 SGHVS, CDR2 FQNEAQ. This CDR3 has 13 residues. The CDR3 sequence: CASSLARGDEQYF. The CDR3 DNA is TGTGCCAGCAGCTTAGCTAGAGGCGACGAGCAGTACTTC.

The chain carries TRBV20-1 and TRBJ2-1; 12 bases agree with TRBD2. The CDR3 runs to 17 residues. Trimming cost V 6 bases and J 0 bases; bases outside gene matches: 9. The germline V gene encodes CDR1 DFQATT and CDR2 SNEGSKA (reference sequence). The CDR3 DNA sequence: TGCAGTGCAGGGGGACTAGCGGGCTTGAGCTCCTACAATGAGCAGTTCTTC. Amino acid sequence: CSAGGLAGLSSYNEQFF.

This clonotype was detected a few times. The J gene is TRBJ1-5, the V gene TRBV13, with 9 nucleotides matching TRBD1. The CDR3 has 14 amino acids. V trimming: 4 bases; J trimming: 8 bases; junction bases outside the gene matches: 6. Germline CDR1 and CDR2: PRHDT and FYEKMQ (reference sequence). The DNA of the CDR3 is TGTGCCAGCAGCTCCGCGACAGGGGGAGAGCCCCAGCATTTT. Protein sequence: CASSSATGGEPQHF.

This clonotype was counted a single time. CDR3 residues: CASSLQGGFQETQYF. The CDR3 nucleotides are TGTGCCAGCAGTTTACAGGGGGGATTCCAAGAGACCCAGTACTTC. V usage is TRBV12-3 or TRBV12-4 and J usage is TRBJ2-5; D might be TRBD1 (7 bases). The germline V and J ends were trimmed by 2 bases and 1 base, with 11 bases remaining between them. This CDR3 comprises 15 residues.

This clonotype turned up a few times. The chain recombines TRBV20-1 with TRBJ2-1; D is possibly TRBD1 (5 bases). This CDR3 has 15 residues. Per germline, CDR1 DFQATT and CDR2 SNEGSKA (reference sequence). V lost 3 bases and J lost 5, with 17 bases in between. The CDR3 loop reads CSASRQGWVHNEQFF. CDR3 DNA: TGCAGTGCTAGTCGGCAGGGATGGGTACACAATGAGCAGTTCTTC.

This clonotype was detected a few times. The rearrangement links TRBV7-8 to TRBJ2-7; D perhaps matches TRBD2 (5 bases). Looked up from germline, CDR1 is SGHVS and CDR2 is FQNEAQ. This CDR3 comprises 13 residues. The ends were cut back, 3 bases at V and 4 bases at J, with 10 bases in the middle. CDR3 in DNA: TGTGCCAGCAGCTTGGGTCGAGGGTACGAGCAGTACGTC. It encodes CASSLGRGYEQYV.

This clonotype has a handful of counts. CDR3 coding DNA: TGCAGTGCTAGACCACTCAGAGAGGTGGTTAGGGAAAAACTGTTTTTT. This gives the protein CSARPLREVVREKLFF. This chain links TRBV20-1 with TRBJ1-4, with D hard to call. The CDR3 is made up of 16 amino acids. Germline V lookup: CDR1 DFQATT, CDR2 SNEGSKA (reference sequence). V was clipped by 2 bases and J by 8 bases, with 21 bases between them.

In its sample, this clonotype was seen many times. J is TRBJ2-1 and V is TRBV11-2; D remains unclear. Trimming left V 2 bases short and J 0 bases short, with 20 bases between. Germline V lookup: CDR1 SGHAT, CDR2 FQNNGV. This CDR3 is 19 amino acids long. The chain's CDR3 is CASSLHTYRGESSYNEQFF. CDR3 nucleotide sequence: TGTGCCAGCAGCTTACACACATACCGTGGTGAGAGCTCCTACAATGAGCAGTTCTTC.

This rearrangement joins TRBV29-1 to TRBJ2-3, with 7 positions matching TRBD2. V gave up 3 bases and J gave up 3 bases; unmatched junction bases: 3. Looked up from germline, CDR1 is SQVTM and CDR2 is ANQGSEA. The CDR3 contains 13 residues. The CDR3 spells CSVELAGTDTQYF. The CDR3 coding sequence is TGCAGCGTTGAGTTAGCGGGTACAGATACGCAGTATTTT.

This clonotype was observed a few times. The chain recombines TRBV27 with TRBJ2-7, with 10 positions matching TRBD1. CDR1 MNHEY and CDR2 SMNVEV come from the germline V gene (reference sequence). V lost 7 bases and J lost 4; bases outside the gene matches: 7. The CDR3 has 14 residues. The CDR3, as DNA: TGTGCCAGCAACCCATTGGGACAGGGGTACGAGCAGTACTTC. As protein: CASNPLGQGYEQYF.